This record covers a single TCR beta chain. This entry is derived from a study of blood T cell repertoires in COVID-19. About the research overall: Samples taken during acute and convalescent COVID-19 were collected in the United States, Italy and Spain.

V was clipped by 0 bases and J by 0 bases; unmatched bases: 4. CDR3 length: 16 residues. Per germline, CDR1 KGHSH and CDR2 LQKENI. Measured with immunoSEQ multiplex PCR; TCRdb has only the in-frame clones, and not every one. The sample shows approximately 65,000 clones, 70% to 85% of them seen only once. The chain employs TRBV18 and TRBJ1-1, with 7 bases identical to TRBD1. The receptor was derived from a woman aged 80 or over with active or convalescent COVID-19. The sequencing sample was made of peripheral blood. The DNA of the CDR3 is TGTGCCAGCTCACCACCGGGACAGATAATGAACACTGAAGCTTTCTTT. It encodes CASSPPGQIMNTEAFF.